The 32 T cell receptor beta chains listed next were all sequenced from one sample in a study of blood T cell repertoires in COVID-19. TCRdb's copy holds only in-frame clones and misses some; the assay was immunoSEQ multiplex PCR. The data show approximately 150,000 clones, approximately 80% seen once. The sample comprised peripheral blood. The receptors originated from a man between 65 and 85 years old who had recovered from COVID-19.

The rearrangement links TRBV19 to TRBJ1-6; no clear D. This CDR3 is 15 amino acids long. Germline values: CDR1 LNHDA, CDR2 SQIVND (reference sequence). V gave up 2 bases and J gave up 7 bases, with 12 bases separating them. As DNA, the CDR3 is TGTGCCAGTAGTATAATCGTGTCAGGCAATTCACCCCTCCACTTT. It codes for CASSIIVSGNSPLHF.

This clone was counted only a few times. The V gene is TRBV6-5, the J gene TRBJ1-3; maybe TRBD1 (6 bases). The germline V gene has CDR1 MNHEY and CDR2 SVGAGI. The CDR3 spans 15 residues. Trimming left V 8 bases short and J 4 bases short, with 18 bases between. The CDR3, as DNA: TGTGCCAGCCGCCGTGGGGCGGGGGCCGGAAACACCATATATTTT. It codes for CASRRGAGAGNTIYF.

The genes are TRBV27 and TRBJ1-2; 8 nucleotides line up with TRBD1. CDR1 is MNHEY, CDR2 SMNVEV, per germline (reference sequence). This CDR3 is 13 amino acids long. Trimming cost V 5 bases and J 7 bases; bases outside gene matches: 6. The CDR3 DNA follows: TGTGCCAGCAGTCCCCGACAGGGGTCTGGCTACACCTTC. It encodes CASSPRQGSGYTF.

V usage is TRBV27 and J usage is TRBJ2-7, with D perhaps TRBD1 (6 bases). The germline gives CDR1 MNHEY, CDR2 SMNVEV (reference sequence). This CDR3 has 14 amino acids. Trimming cost V 6 bases and J 2 bases, with 14 bases left between them. In nucleotides, the CDR3 is TGTGCCAGCAGCTCCAAGACAGGCACCTACGAGCAGTACTTC. Translation: CASSSKTGTYEQYF.

This chain uses TRBV5-1 with TRBJ1-4; TRBD1 is a possible D gene (5 bases). Germline CDR1 and CDR2: SGHRS and YFSETQ. This CDR3 spans 15 amino acids. Deletions cut 0 bases from V and 4 bases from J, with 10 bases between. The CDR3 DNA reads as TGCGCCAGCAGCTTGGCAGGGCAGATTAATGAAAAACTGTTTTTT. Translating gives CASSLAGQINEKLFF.

The V gene is TRBV27, the J gene TRBJ2-7, with D possibly matching TRBD1 (5 bases). V was clipped by 0 bases and J by 6 bases, with 15 bases between them. Germline loops: CDR1 MNHEY, CDR2 SMNVEV (reference sequence). This CDR3 contains 15 residues. The CDR3 DNA is TGTGCCAGCAGTTTATCGGACAACCTTAGGGGCGAGCAGTACTTC. Its translation: CASSLSDNLRGEQYF.

The chain uses TRBV6-5 and TRBJ1-5; D possibly corresponds to TRBD1 (5 bases). Deletions cut 6 bases from V and 6 bases from J, with 12 bases between. The CDR3 spans 13 residues. The germline V gene encodes CDR1 MNHEY and CDR2 SVGAGI. The CDR3 coding sequence is TGTGCCAGCAGGGGGCAGGTCGGTCAGCCCCAGCATTTT. Its translation is CASRGQVGQPQHF.

The chain uses TRBV6-5 and TRBJ2-1; TRBD2 matches 9 bases. V lost 8 bases, J lost 8 bases, and 7 bases stayed unmatched. CDR3 size: 13 residues. From germline, CDR1 is MNHEY and CDR2 SVGAGI. This chain's CDR3 is CASGLAGRDEQFF. The CDR3 bases are TGTGCCAGCGGCCTAGCGGGACGGGATGAGCAGTTCTTC.

This clone was counted a few times. The chain uses TRBV11-2 and TRBJ1-1; D gene ambiguous. Per germline, CDR1 SGHAT and CDR2 FQNNGV. The CDR3 covers 13 residues. Deletions cut 2 bases from V and 0 bases from J, with 4 bases between. CDR3 DNA sequence: TGTGCCAGCAGCTTAAGCGTGAACACTGAAGCTTTCTTT. Its protein is CASSLSVNTEAFF.

The chain combines TRBV7-2 with TRBJ2-3; TRBD2 aligns across 12 bases. Germline CDR1 SGHTA, CDR2 FQGNSA. Trimming took 2 bases from V and 6 from J; bases not matched to a gene: 0. This CDR3 has 14 residues. DNA of the CDR3: TGTGCCAGCAGCTTAACTAGCGGGAGGGATACGCAGTATTTT. This sequence encodes CASSLTSGRDTQYF.

The V and J genes are TRBV10-3 and TRBJ1-2; 7 bases line up with TRBD1. The germline V gene encodes CDR1 ENHRY and CDR2 SYGVKD. Trimming removed 6 bases from V and 5 bases from J; junction bases left unmatched: 6. The CDR3 consists of 13 residues. The CDR3 sequence: CAISTGVSYGYTF. The CDR3 DNA sequence: TGTGCCATCAGCACAGGGGTTAGTTATGGCTACACCTTC.

The gene calls are TRBV6-5 and TRBJ2-4; TRBD1 matches at 9 bases. J lost 10 bases, V lost 6 bases, and 10 bases had no gene match. The CDR3 covers 14 residues. CDR1 and CDR2 (germline): MNHEY, SVGAGI. The CDR3 DNA follows: TGTGCCAGCAGATCAGCCCGGACAGGGGCTATTCAGTACTTC. This sequence encodes CASRSARTGAIQYF.

This clone was seen only once. The chain couples TRBV7-9 to TRBJ2-3; 7 bases are shared with TRBD2. The J segment lost 2 bases and the V segment lost 5 bases, leaving 4 bases of the junction unmatched. Germline lookup yields CDR1 SEHNR and CDR2 FQNEAQ (reference sequence). This CDR3 is built from 14 residues. CDR3: CASSRDYNTDTQYF. CDR3 in DNA: TGTGCCAGCAGCAGGGACTACAACACAGATACGCAGTATTTT.

This chain connects TRBV27 to TRBJ2-6; 10 positions match TRBD1. After removal of 6 bases from V and 2 bases from J, the junction contained 16 bases not matched to a gene. Germline CDR1 MNHEY, CDR2 SMNVEV (reference sequence). This CDR3 comprises 20 residues. CDR3 sequence: CASRNILDRGQQAGANVLTF. The CDR3 coding sequence is TGTGCCAGCAGGAATATACTAGACAGGGGGCAACAGGCTGGGGCCAACGTCCTGACTTTC.

V and J are TRBV5-6 and TRBJ1-1; D gene ambiguous. The V gene lost 2 bases and the J gene lost 2 bases, with 4 bases spanning the gap. This CDR3 has 12 amino acids. The germline gives CDR1 SGHDT, CDR2 YYEEEE. CDR3 sequence (DNA): TGTGCCAGCAGCTTCACTAACACTGAAGCTTTCTTT. Its translation is CASSFTNTEAFF.

The V gene is TRBV6-2 or TRBV6-3, the J gene TRBJ2-7; a possible D gene is TRBD1 (5 bases). Trimming shortened V by 5 bases and J by 4 bases, and 27 bases separated the two germline ends. Germline CDR1 MNHEY, CDR2 SVGEGT. This CDR3 region has 18 residues. CDR3 amino acids: CASSRIPDSHNRVYEQYF. CDR3 DNA sequence: TGTGCCAGCAGTCGGATACCAGACAGTCACAATCGGGTTTACGAGCAGTACTTC.

The chain joins TRBV5-1 to TRBJ1-2; tentative D call: TRBD1 (5 bases). V lost 4 bases to trimming and J lost 3 bases, with 16 bases between them. The CDR3 spans 15 residues. Germline lookup yields CDR1 SGHRS and CDR2 YFSETQ. CDR3 in amino acids: CASSPYGAAYYGYTF. In DNA, the CDR3 is TGCGCCAGCAGCCCATATGGGGCAGCCTACTATGGCTACACCTTC.

This chain uses TRBV4-1 with TRBJ2-3, with a possible D match to TRBD2 (5 bases). This CDR3 has 16 amino acids. The germline gives CDR1 MGHRA, CDR2 YSYEKL. Trimming shortened V by 0 bases and J by 4 bases, and 14 bases separated the two germline ends. The CDR3 here is CASSQERASLPDTQYF. CDR3 in DNA: TGCGCCAGCAGCCAAGAAAGAGCTAGCCTCCCAGATACGCAGTATTTT.

This chain connects TRBV20-1 to TRBJ1-2; D is unclear. The CDR3 is 12 amino acids. Germline lookup yields CDR1 DFQATT and CDR2 SNEGSKA (reference sequence). Trimming cost V 3 bases and J 3 bases, with 8 bases left between them. CDR3 nucleotide sequence: TGCAGTGCTAGTAGGCAGGACTATGGCTACACCTTC. This encodes CSASRQDYGYTF.

This rearrangement joins TRBV24-1 to TRBJ2-1; 14 bases match TRBD2. The CDR3 contains 21 residues. Germline CDR1 and CDR2: KGHDR and SFDVKD. J was trimmed by 7 bases and V by 4 bases; bases with no gene match: 20. The DNA for the CDR3 is TGTGCCACCAGTGAGTTACCGGGACTAGCGGGAGAGGGCGGGTCCCCGAATGAGCAGTTCTTC. Protein sequence: CATSELPGLAGEGGSPNEQFF.

This clone has just one count. The CDR3 loop reads CASSSRGGSDTQYF. The CDR3 bases are TGTGCCAGCAGTTCCCGGGGGGGTTCAGATACGCAGTATTTT. The chain employs TRBV6-2 or TRBV6-3 and TRBJ2-3; 8 bases agree with TRBD2. There are 14 residues in the CDR3. V lost 4 bases, J lost 4 bases, and 4 bases stayed unmatched. Germline V gene sequence: CDR1 MNHEY, CDR2 SVGEGT.

The rearrangement uses TRBV19 and TRBJ2-1; 12 nucleotides line up with TRBD1. Germline CDR1 reads LNHDA; CDR2 reads SQIVND (reference sequence). The V and J ends lost 5 bases and 9 bases, in that order; junction bases with no gene match: 5. This CDR3 region has 14 residues. The CDR3 is CASSLGTGGREQFF. For the CDR3, the DNA is TGTGCCAGTAGTCTCGGGACAGGGGGCCGTGAGCAGTTCTTC.

The chain has TRBV3-1 (or the pseudogene TRBV3-2) and TRBJ2-2; D is possibly TRBD2 (6 bases). Germline V gene data show CDR1 as LGHDT and CDR2 as YNNKEL (reference sequence). Trimming removed 8 bases at V and 0 bases at J, with 22 bases between. CDR3 length equals 18 residues. This CDR3 reads CASAGLSAGPTNTGELFF. Here the CDR3 DNA reads TGTGCCAGCGCGGGGTTGTCGGCGGGACCAACGAACACCGGGGAGCTGTTTTTT.

The gene calls are TRBV11-2 and TRBJ1-2; perhaps TRBD1 as D (6 bases). V was clipped by 2 bases and J by 4 bases, with 17 bases between them. Germline CDR1 is SGHAT and CDR2 is FQNNGV. CDR3 length: 16 amino acids. CDR3 in amino acids: CASSLYRTVERYGYTF. The CDR3 region has the DNA TGTGCCAGCAGCTTATATCGGACAGTCGAACGCTATGGCTACACCTTC.

The V call is TRBV9, the J call TRBJ2-3, with TRBD2 identical over 9 bases. The CDR3 contains 15 residues. J was trimmed by 5 bases and V by 0 bases; bases with no gene match: 4. The germline gives CDR1 SGDLS, CDR2 YYNGEE. CDR3 DNA: TGTGCCAGCAGCGTAGGACTAGCGGACAGAGATACGCAGTATTTT. It is translated as CASSVGLADRDTQYF.

The chain employs TRBV5-1 and TRBJ2-2, with D perhaps matching TRBD2 (5 bases). CDR1 SGHRS and CDR2 YFSETQ come from the germline V gene. Trimming pared 4 bases from V and 5 bases from J, leaving 12 bases between. CDR3 length: 14 residues. This chain's CDR3 is CASSDRTGTGELFF. In nucleotides, the CDR3 is TGCGCCAGCAGCGATAGGACGGGGACCGGGGAGCTGTTTTTT.

This clone was detected only a few times. This chain links TRBV28 with TRBJ1-3, with 7 nucleotides matching TRBD1. The ends lost 6 bases at V and 1 base at J; junction bases unmatched: 9. In germline, CDR1 is MDHEN, CDR2 SYDVKM. This CDR3 spans 16 amino acids. CDR3 nucleotide sequence: TGTGCCAGCAGGGAGAGGGGGCTAACATCTGGAAACACCATATATTTT. It translates to CASRERGLTSGNTIYF. Filled out from reference TRBV28 and TRBJ1-3, the complete variable domain reads DVKVTQSSRYLVKRTGEKVFLECVQDMDHENMFWYRQDPGLGLRLIYFSYDVKMKEKGDIPEGYSVSREKKERFSLILESASTNQTSMYLCASRERGLTSGNTIYFGEGSWLTVV.

The chain employs TRBV5-1 and TRBJ1-4; TRBD1 aligns across 9 bases. Germline V gene sequence: CDR1 SGHRS, CDR2 YFSETQ. The CDR3 totals 15 residues. The trim removed 3 bases at V and 5 bases at J, leaving 5 bases unmatched. The CDR3 loop reads CASSSEGTGNEKLFF. CDR3 DNA sequence: TGCGCCAGCAGCTCCGAAGGGACAGGGAATGAAAAACTGTTTTTT. The whole variable domain, filled in from reference TRBV5-1 and TRBJ1-4, reads KAGVTQTPRYLIKTRGQQVTLSCSPISGHRSVSWYQQTPGQGLQFLFEYFSETQRNKGNFPGRFSGRQFSNSRSEMNVSTLELGDSALYLCASSSEGTGNEKLFFGSGTQLSVL.

The chain carries TRBV2 and TRBJ2-7; D uncertain. V was cut by 7 bases and J by 2 bases, with 9 bases left in between. Germline V gives CDR1 SNHLY, CDR2 FYNNEI. The CDR3 totals 12 residues. The CDR3 bases are TGTGCCAGCATCGCAGGAACCTACGAGCAGTACTTC. It yields the protein CASIAGTYEQYF. Full variable domain (outside the CDR3, taken from reference TRBV2 and TRBJ2-7): EPEVTQTPSHQVTQMGQEVILRCVPISNHLYFYWYRQILGQKVEFLVSFYNNEISEKSEIFDDQFSVERPDGSNFTLKIRSTKLEDSAMYFCASIAGTYEQYFGPGTRLTVT.

DNA of the CDR3: TGTGCCAGCAGCGTGGTTAGCGGGAGGTTAGATGAGCAGTTCTTC. Protein: CASSVVSGRLDEQFF. The V gene is TRBV9, the J gene TRBJ2-1, with 10 bases aligning to TRBD2. Germline CDR1 reads SGDLS; CDR2 reads YYNGEE. Trimming removed 2 bases from V and 8 bases from J; junction bases left unmatched: 7. CDR3 length: 15 residues.

The chain carries TRBV6-5 and TRBJ2-4; a weak D match, TRBD1 (5 bases). Trimming took 8 bases from V and 1 from J, leaving 9 bases between them. CDR1 and CDR2 from the germline V gene are MNHEY and SVGAGI. This CDR3 has 13 residues. This CDR3 is CASASGAKNIQYF. CDR3 sequence (DNA): TGTGCCAGCGCCTCAGGGGCCAAAAACATTCAGTACTTC.

The chain has TRBV5-1 and TRBJ2-1; a weak D match, TRBD2 (5 bases). This CDR3 spans 14 amino acids. V was trimmed by 0 bases and J by 7 bases, leaving 11 bases between them. Germline V gives CDR1 SGHRS, CDR2 YFSETQ. The CDR3 nucleotides are TGCGCCAGCAGCTTGGCTCGAGCGGCAAATGAGCAGTTCTTC. Protein product: CASSLARAANEQFF.